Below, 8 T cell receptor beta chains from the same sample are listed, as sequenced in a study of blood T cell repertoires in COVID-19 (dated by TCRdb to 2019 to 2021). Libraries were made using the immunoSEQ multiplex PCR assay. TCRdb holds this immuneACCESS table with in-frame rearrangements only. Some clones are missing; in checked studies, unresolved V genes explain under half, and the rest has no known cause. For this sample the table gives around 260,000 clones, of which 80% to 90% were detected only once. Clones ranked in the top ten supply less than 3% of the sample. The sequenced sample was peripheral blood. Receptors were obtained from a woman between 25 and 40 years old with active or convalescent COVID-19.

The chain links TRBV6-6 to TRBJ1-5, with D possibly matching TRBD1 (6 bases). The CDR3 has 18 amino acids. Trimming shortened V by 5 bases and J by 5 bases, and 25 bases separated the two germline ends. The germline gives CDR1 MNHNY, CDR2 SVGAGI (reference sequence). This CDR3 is CASSPTPQQGRGDQPQHF. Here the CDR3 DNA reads TGTGCCAGCAGTCCCACCCCCCAACAGGGACGGGGGGATCAGCCCCAGCATTTT.

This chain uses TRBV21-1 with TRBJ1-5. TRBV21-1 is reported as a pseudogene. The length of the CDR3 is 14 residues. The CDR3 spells CASSIEDSHQPQHF. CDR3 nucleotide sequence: TGTGCCAGCAGCATTGAGGACTCTCACCAGCCCCAGCATTTT.

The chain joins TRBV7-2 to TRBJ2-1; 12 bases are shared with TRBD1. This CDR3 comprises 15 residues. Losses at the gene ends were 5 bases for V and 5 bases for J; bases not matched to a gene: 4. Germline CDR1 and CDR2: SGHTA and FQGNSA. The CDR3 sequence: CASSPGQGANNEQFF. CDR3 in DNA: TGTGCCAGCAGCCCGGGACAGGGGGCAAACAATGAGCAGTTCTTC.

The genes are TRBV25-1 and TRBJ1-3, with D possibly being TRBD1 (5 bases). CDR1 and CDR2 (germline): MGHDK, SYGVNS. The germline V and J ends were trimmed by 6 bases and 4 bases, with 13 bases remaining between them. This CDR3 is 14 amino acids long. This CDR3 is CASSYRGTGNTIYF. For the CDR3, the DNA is TGTGCCAGCAGCTATCGGGGGACCGGAAACACCATATATTTT.

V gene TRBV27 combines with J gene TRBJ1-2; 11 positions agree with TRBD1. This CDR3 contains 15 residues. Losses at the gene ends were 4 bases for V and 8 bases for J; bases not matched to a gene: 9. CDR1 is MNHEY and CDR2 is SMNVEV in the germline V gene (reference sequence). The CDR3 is CASSYAGTGGWGYTF. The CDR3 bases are TGTGCCAGCAGTTATGCTGGGACAGGGGGTTGGGGCTACACCTTC.

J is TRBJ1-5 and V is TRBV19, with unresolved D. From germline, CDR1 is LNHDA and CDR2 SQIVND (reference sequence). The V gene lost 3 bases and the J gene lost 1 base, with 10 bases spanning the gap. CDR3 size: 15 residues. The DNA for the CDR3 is TGTGCCAGTAGTATTTCGGGGTGGAGCAATCAGCCCCAGCATTTT. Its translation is CASSISGWSNQPQHF.

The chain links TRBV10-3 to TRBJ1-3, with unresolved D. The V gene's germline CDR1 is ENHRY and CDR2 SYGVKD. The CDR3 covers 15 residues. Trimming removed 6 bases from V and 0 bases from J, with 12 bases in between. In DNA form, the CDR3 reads TGTGCCATCAGCTCAGGATACGACTCTGGAAACACCATATATTTT. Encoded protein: CAISSGYDSGNTIYF.

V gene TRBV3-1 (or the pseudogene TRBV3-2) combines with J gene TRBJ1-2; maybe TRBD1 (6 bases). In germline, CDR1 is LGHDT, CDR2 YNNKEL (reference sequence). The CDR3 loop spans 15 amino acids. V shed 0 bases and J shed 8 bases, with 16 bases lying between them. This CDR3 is CASSQEAGGPAGYTF. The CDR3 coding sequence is TGTGCCAGCAGCCAAGAGGCGGGGGGGCCCGCCGGCTACACCTTC.